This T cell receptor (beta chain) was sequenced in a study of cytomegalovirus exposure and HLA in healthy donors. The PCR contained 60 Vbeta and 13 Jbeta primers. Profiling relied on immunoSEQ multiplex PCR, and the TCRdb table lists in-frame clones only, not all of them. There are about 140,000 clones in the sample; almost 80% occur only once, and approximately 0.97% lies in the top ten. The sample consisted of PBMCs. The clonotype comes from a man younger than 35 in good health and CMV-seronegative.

The CDR3 protein is CASSGRLAGGLQETQYF. CDR3 nucleotides: TGCGCCAGCAGTGGTCGACTAGCGGGGGGCCTCCAAGAGACCCAGTACTTC. The chain combines TRBV10-1 with TRBJ2-5, with TRBD2 identical over 13 bases. Germline trimming cut 4 bases from V and 1 base from J; bases unmatched to any gene: 6. The CDR3 is 17 residues long. Germline CDR1 is WNHNN and CDR2 is SYGVQD (reference sequence).